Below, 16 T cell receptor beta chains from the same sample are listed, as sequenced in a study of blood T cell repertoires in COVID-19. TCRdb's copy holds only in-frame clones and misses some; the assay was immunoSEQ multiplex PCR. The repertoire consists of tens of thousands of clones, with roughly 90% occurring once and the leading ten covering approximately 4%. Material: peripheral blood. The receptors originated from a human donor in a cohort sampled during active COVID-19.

CDR3 region: CASSPGQGNQPQHF. Here the CDR3 DNA reads TGTGCCAGTAGTCCCGGACAGGGGAATCAGCCCCAGCATTTT. The chain recombines TRBV19 with TRBJ1-5; TRBD1 matches at 9 bases. This CDR3 spans 14 amino acids. The trim removed 5 bases at V and 4 bases at J, leaving 3 bases unmatched. Germline V lookup: CDR1 LNHDA, CDR2 SQIVND (reference sequence).

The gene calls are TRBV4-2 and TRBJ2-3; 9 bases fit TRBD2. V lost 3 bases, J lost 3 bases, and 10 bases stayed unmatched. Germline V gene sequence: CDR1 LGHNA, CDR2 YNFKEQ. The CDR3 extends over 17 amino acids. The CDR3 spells CASSQIEGTSLTDTQYF. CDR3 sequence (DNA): TGTGCCAGCAGCCAGATCGAAGGGACTAGCTTGACAGATACGCAGTATTTT.

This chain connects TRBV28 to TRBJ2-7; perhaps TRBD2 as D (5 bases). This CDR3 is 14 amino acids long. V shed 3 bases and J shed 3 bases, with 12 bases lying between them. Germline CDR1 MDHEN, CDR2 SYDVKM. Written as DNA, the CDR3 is TGTGCCAGCAGTTTGAGGGTTAGTCTCTACGAGCAGTACTTC. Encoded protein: CASSLRVSLYEQYF.

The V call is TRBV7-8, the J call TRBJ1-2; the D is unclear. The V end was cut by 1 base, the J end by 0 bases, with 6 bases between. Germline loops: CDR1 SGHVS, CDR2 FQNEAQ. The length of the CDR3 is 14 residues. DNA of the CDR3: TGTGCCAGCAGCTTAGATCCGGCTAACTATGGCTACACCTTC. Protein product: CASSLDPANYGYTF.

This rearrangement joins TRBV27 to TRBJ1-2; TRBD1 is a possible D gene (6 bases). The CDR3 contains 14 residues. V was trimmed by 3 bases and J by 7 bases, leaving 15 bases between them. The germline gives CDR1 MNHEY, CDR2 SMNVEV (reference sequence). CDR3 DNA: TGTGCCAGCAGTTTCGCCTTTGCAGGGGTTGGCTACACCTTC. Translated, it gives CASSFAFAGVGYTF.

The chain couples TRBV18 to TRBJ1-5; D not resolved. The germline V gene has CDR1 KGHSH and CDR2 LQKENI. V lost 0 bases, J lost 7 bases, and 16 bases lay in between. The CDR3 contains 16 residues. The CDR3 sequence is CASSPPVDFGHQPQHF. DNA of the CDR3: TGTGCCAGCTCACCACCGGTGGATTTTGGGCACCAGCCCCAGCATTTT.

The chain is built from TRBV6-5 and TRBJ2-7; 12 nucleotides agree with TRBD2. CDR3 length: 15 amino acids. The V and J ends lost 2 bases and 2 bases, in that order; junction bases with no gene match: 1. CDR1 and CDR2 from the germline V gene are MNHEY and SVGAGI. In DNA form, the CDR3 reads TGTGCCAGCAGTTACAGACTAGCGGGAGCCTACGAGCAGTACTTC. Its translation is CASSYRLAGAYEQYF.

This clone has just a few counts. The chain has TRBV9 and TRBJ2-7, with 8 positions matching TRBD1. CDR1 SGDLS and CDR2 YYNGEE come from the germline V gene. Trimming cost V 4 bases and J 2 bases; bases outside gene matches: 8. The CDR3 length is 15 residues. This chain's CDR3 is CASSLTGTGTYEQYF. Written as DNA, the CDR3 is TGTGCCAGCAGCCTAACCGGGACAGGCACCTACGAGCAGTACTTC.

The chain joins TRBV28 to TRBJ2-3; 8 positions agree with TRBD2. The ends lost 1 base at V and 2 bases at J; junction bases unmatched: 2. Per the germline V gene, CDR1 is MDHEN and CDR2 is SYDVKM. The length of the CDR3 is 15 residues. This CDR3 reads CASSLLLAVTDTQYF. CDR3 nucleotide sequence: TGTGCCAGCAGTTTATTACTAGCGGTCACAGATACGCAGTATTTT.

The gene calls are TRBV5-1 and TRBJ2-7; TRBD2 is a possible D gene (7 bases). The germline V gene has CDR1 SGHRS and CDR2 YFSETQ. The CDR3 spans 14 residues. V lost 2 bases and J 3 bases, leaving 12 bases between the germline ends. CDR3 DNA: TGCGCCAGCAGCTTCAAAGGGGGGGGCTACGAGCAGTACTTC. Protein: CASSFKGGGYEQYF.

This CDR3 reads CASSEQGAGANVLTF. CDR3 nucleotide sequence: TGTGCCAGCAGTGAACAGGGCGCTGGGGCCAACGTCCTGACTTTC. V is TRBV27 and J is TRBJ2-6, with D tentatively TRBD1 (6 bases). V lost 5 bases and J lost 2, with 10 bases in between. The CDR3 is 15 residues long. CDR1 MNHEY and CDR2 SMNVEV come from the germline V gene (reference sequence).

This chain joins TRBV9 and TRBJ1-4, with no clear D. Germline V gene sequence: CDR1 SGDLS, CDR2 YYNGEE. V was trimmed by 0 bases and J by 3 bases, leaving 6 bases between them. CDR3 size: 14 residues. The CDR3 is CASSVAGANEKLFF. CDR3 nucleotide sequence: TGTGCCAGCAGCGTAGCTGGAGCTAATGAAAAACTGTTTTTT.

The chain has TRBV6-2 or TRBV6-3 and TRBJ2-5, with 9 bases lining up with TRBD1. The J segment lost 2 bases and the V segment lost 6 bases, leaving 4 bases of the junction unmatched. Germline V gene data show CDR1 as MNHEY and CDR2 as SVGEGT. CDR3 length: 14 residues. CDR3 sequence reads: CASSRQGVQETQYF. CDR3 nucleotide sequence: TGTGCCAGCAGCAGACAGGGGGTGCAAGAGACCCAGTACTTC.

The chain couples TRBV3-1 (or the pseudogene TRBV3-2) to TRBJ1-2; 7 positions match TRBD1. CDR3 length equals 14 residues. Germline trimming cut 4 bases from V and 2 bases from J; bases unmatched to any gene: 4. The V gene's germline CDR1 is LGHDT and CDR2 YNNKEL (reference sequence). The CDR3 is CASSPDRVNYGYTF. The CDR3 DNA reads TGTGCCAGCAGCCCCGACAGGGTAAACTATGGCTACACCTTC.

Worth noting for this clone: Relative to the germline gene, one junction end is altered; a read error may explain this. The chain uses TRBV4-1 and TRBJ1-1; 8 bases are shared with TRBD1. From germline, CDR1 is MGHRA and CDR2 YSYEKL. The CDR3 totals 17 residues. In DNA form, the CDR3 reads TGCGCCAGCGGCTCCGGGACAGGAAAAAAGGGGAACGCTGAAGCTTTCTTT. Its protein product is CASGSGTGKKGNAEAFF.

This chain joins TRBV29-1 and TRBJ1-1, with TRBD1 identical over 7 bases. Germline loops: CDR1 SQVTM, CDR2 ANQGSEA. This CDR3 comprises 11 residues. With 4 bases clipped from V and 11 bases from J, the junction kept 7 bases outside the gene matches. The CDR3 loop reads CSVGYTGVAFF. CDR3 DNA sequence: TGCAGCGTTGGGTATACAGGGGTGGCTTTCTTT.